This T cell receptor (beta chain) was identified during a study of T cell responses to AZD1222 COVID-19 vaccine. Findings and caveats of the study: CD4 TCRs linked to vaccination spanned spike, dominating at 160-218 and 743-854. Repertoire collection took place solely once the T cell response had peaked.

There are 13 residues in the CDR3. Germline loops: CDR1 MDHEN, CDR2 SYDVKM. V was shortened by 3 bases and J by 4 bases, with 9 bases between the two germline ends. Profiled with immunoSEQ multiplex PCR; TCRdb holds only in-frame clones, not every one. The sample consists of about 110,000 clones, about nine tenths of them appearing once. A remark on this clone: What it binds is unknown.

The receptor's source is an adult in good health. This chain links TRBV28 with TRBJ1-2; D gene ambiguous. Sequenced material: peripheral blood, taken on day 0 of MenACWY control vaccination. DNA of the CDR3: TGTGCCAGCAGTTTCCCGGCTATCTATGGCTACACCTTC. This gives the protein CASSFPAIYGYTF.